This T cell receptor gamma chain was sequenced for a study of gamma-delta chains in newborns, infants, children. Turning to the study itself: Innate gammadelta T cells reportedly expand polyclonally right after birth, driven by microbial exposure, per the title.

About this clone itself: TCRdb's listed protein matches a much larger clone and diverges from this DNA's translation at residue 13, likely through a read error; the protein shown comes from the DNA.

TCRdb re-called the reads via CATT. In the table there are more than 800 gamma-chain clones, 2.5% of which are singletons. The CDR3 has 15 amino acids. Germline V gene sequence: CDR1 GITISATS, CDR2 ISYDGTV (reference sequence). The chain couples TRGV9 to TRGJP. This clonotype was obtained from a child who was a newborn, infant or young child, either healthy, febrile or measles-vaccinated (not recorded which). Source material: blood. The CDR3 protein is CALWVQELGKKIRVF. CDR3 in DNA: TGTGCCTTGTGGGTTCAAGAGTTGGGCAAAAAAATCAGGGTATTT.